Listed below are T cell receptor beta chains from one sample, sequenced in a study of blood T cell repertoires in COVID-19. Measured with immunoSEQ multiplex PCR; TCRdb has only the in-frame clones, and not every one. The table records 180,000 or so clones, 70% to 85% of them present only once. The sequenced material came from PBMCs or T cells enriched from blood (not recorded which). Source of these receptors: a man aged 50 to 59 who had recovered from COVID-19. CDR3s leave out the opening cysteine and the closing phenylalanine or tryptophan.

V: TRBV10-3; length: 10; CDR3: AISEYTDTQY
V: TRBV5-1; length: 10; CDR3: ASSWQTDTQY
V: TRBV18; length: 11; CDR3: ASSPSGGTEAF
V: TRBV29-1; length: 13; CDR3: SVEGGGTSGYEQY
V: TRBV15; length: 14; CDR3: ATSLSTGSPLNEQF
V: TRBV9; length: 14; CDR3: ASSPGGSGGYNEQF
V: TRBV3-1/TRBV3-2; length: 18; CDR3: ASSQGSKGQGATGNQPQH
V: TRBV2; length: 9; CDR3: ASSTGGEQY
V: TRBV4-1; length: 12; CDR3: ASRLGQGGNTIY
V: TRBV28; length: 14; CDR3: ASSLGADFSSYEQY
V: TRBV6-1; length: 14; CDR3: ASSESDRGVARPQY
V: TRBV5-5; length: 12; CDR3: ATFDSRFGSPLH
V: TRBV5-1; length: 14; CDR3: ASSLLGSSGANVLT
V: TRBV7-3; length: 14; CDR3: ASSAGTGAAGTEAF
V: TRBV5-5; length: 14; CDR3: ASSFFIGRGGYEQY
V: TRBV7-9; length: 13; CDR3: ASSFFGGSNQPQH
V: TRBV5-1; length: 13; CDR3: ASSGEGYGGTEAF
V: TRBV7-3; length: 12; CDR3: ASSLQGLDGELF
V: TRBV5-1; length: 14; CDR3: ASSSGEDRVGNTIY
V: TRBV12-3/TRBV12-4; length: 11; CDR3: ASSATVNTEAF
V: TRBV28; length: 15; CDR3: ASSFPIGSSYNSPLH
V: TRBV5-1; length: 16; CDR3: ASSLISTRRSANTEAF
V: TRBV7-9; length: 14; CDR3: ASSLVSGLAGNTIY
V: TRBV15; length: 11; CDR3: ATTTDRNTEAF
V: TRBV3-1/TRBV3-2; length: 11; CDR3: ASSQDRAGGYT
V: TRBV12-3/TRBV12-4; length: 10; CDR3: ASSLLAGEQY
V: TRBV5-4; length: 11; CDR3: ASSLGDKNTIY
V: TRBV5-1; length: 13; CDR3: ASSWSRGSTDTQY